This TCR beta chain was documented in a study of cytomegalovirus exposure and HLA in healthy donors. Overall study results and limits: A link between a missense DCLRE1C variant and TCR beta V- and J-gene trimming emerged from a later analysis. Analyses of presence and absence presupposed an approximately uniform sequencing depth across donors. Segments of the TCR beta V type were, in most cases, productive about 87% or about 30% of the time in an earlier analysis.

With regard to this clone: Its antigen is unidentified.

The germline V gene has CDR1 MNHNS and CDR2 SASEGT. This CDR3 has 17 residues. V shed 0 bases, J shed 1 base, and the junction held 4 bases outside the gene matches. Amplification used 60 Vbeta primers and 13 Jbeta primers. Generated by immunoSEQ multiplex PCR, the TCRdb table keeps only in-frame clones and is missing some. The profile shows around 150,000 clones, 70% to 85% of them singletons. This chain connects TRBV6-1 to TRBJ2-5; 11 bases align to TRBD2. Sequencing was carried out using PBMCs. This TCR came from a man aged 50 or older in good health and CMV-seropositive. The CDR3 here is CASSEAPSGGPQETQYF. DNA for the CDR3: TGTGCCAGCAGTGAAGCGCCTAGCGGGGGGCCCCAAGAGACCCAGTACTTC.